The 8 T cell receptor beta chains below were found in one sample sequenced in a study of blood T cells in healthy people across ages (dated by TCRdb to about 2015). The receptor library was made with 5' RACE. The instrument given in TCRdb is Illumina HiSeq 2500. A second PCR of about 7 to 12 cycles was run with a J-beta primer mix and a sample-barcoded 5' primer. The raw public data were reprocessed by TCRdb itself: fastp quality trimming at Q25, MiXCR clonotype calling, in-frame beta chains only. Every CDR3 protein is listed once, alongside the most common genes and DNA of its rows. This sample is represented by about 1.6 million distinct CDR3 sequences; approximately 32% of them were singletons. Together, the top ten hold roughly 12% of the sample. The sample was blood. Source of these receptors: a woman aged 25 to 45 in good health.

This clonotype was detected a few times. This sequence joins TRBV5-1 and TRBJ2-7, with D possibly called TRBD1 or TRBD2 (5 bases each). The germline CDR1 and CDR2 sequences are SGHRS and YFSETQ. V gave up 4 bases and J gave up 3 bases, with 14 bases separating them. This CDR3 spans 14 amino acids. Here the CDR3 reads CASSVGPAFYEQYF. As DNA, the CDR3 is TGCGCCAGCAGCGTGGGACCGGCATTCTACGAGCAGTACTTC.

This clonotype was detected many times. J is TRBJ2-5 and V is TRBV29-1; TRBD2 agrees at 9 bases. Germline CDR1 SQVTM, CDR2 ANQGSEA. The CDR3 is 14 amino acids. After removal of 4 bases from V and 4 bases from J, the junction contained 7 bases not matched to a gene. CDR3 in amino acids: CSVVGGGAGETQYF. The CDR3, as DNA: TGCAGCGTTGTCGGCGGGGGGGCCGGAGAGACCCAGTACTTC.

J is TRBJ1-2 and V is TRBV5-5; 8 positions match TRBD1. This CDR3 comprises 14 residues. The ends lost 4 bases at V and 5 bases at J; junction bases unmatched: 7. CDR1 is SGHKS, CDR2 YYEKEE, per germline (reference sequence). The CDR3 protein is CASSLGQGWYGYTF. The CDR3 DNA sequence: TGTGCCAGCAGCCTAGGACAGGGCTGGTATGGCTACACCTTC.

This clonotype was observed a few times. The chain uses TRBV24-1 and TRBJ2-7, with 8 bases identical to TRBD1. The J segment lost 3 bases and the V segment lost 10 bases, leaving 10 bases of the junction unmatched. This CDR3 is built from 14 residues. Germline CDR1 and CDR2: KGHDR and SFDVKD. CDR3 nucleotide sequence: TGTGCCACAGAGGCCGGGACAGGAGTCTACGAGCAGTACTTC. As protein: CATEAGTGVYEQYF.

This clonotype was seen more than once but under ten times. V and J are TRBV5-1 and TRBJ2-6, with a weak D call TRBD2 (6 bases). This CDR3 region has 17 residues. Trimming took 2 bases from V and 0 from J, leaving 12 bases between them. Germline V lookup: CDR1 SGHRS, CDR2 YFSETQ. The CDR3 sequence is CASSFPSENSGANVLTF. CDR3 coding DNA: TGCGCCAGCAGCTTCCCTAGCGAAAACTCTGGGGCCAACGTCCTGACTTTC.

This clonotype was detected only a few times. The chain's CDR3 is CASSFTDRYEQYF. CDR3 nucleotide sequence: TGTGCCAGCAGCTTTACCGACAGGTACGAGCAGTACTTC. V is TRBV7-2 and J is TRBJ2-7; D might be TRBD1 (6 bases). Trimming took 3 bases from V and 4 from J, leaving 10 bases between them. The CDR3 loop spans 13 amino acids. The V gene's germline CDR1 is SGHTA and CDR2 FQGNSA.

The chain employs TRBV6-7 and TRBJ2-5; D is possibly TRBD1 (6 bases). TRBV6-7 is filed as an ORF, its function uncertain. This CDR3 contains 14 residues. V was shortened by 4 bases and J by 6 bases, with 15 bases between the two germline ends. The CDR3 bases are TGTGCCAGCAGTTCGCGGTGGGGGCGCAAGACCCAGTACTTC. Protein product: CASSSRWGRKTQYF.

The chain is built from TRBV11-2 and TRBJ1-2; TRBD1 agrees at 10 bases. After removal of 4 bases from V and 3 bases from J, the junction contained 2 bases not matched to a gene. The germline gives CDR1 SGHAT, CDR2 FQNNGV. The CDR3 length is 14 residues. CDR3 in amino acids: CASSYGQGDYGYTF. For the CDR3, the DNA is TGTGCCAGCAGCTACGGACAGGGGGACTATGGCTACACCTTC.